Listed below are T cell receptor beta chains from one sample, sequenced in a study of cytomegalovirus exposure and HLA in healthy donors. Clones were read by immunoSEQ multiplex PCR, and TCRdb kept only the in-frame ones, dropping some. The profile covers around 86,000 clones, with over 70% appearing a single time and around 3.1% taken by the ten largest. Sequencing was performed on PBMCs. The source of these receptors is a man between 50 and 59 years old in good health and CMV-seropositive. Both conserved end residues are part of each CDR3. Fields, in order: J gene, clone size, D gene, V gene, CDR3 DNA, CDR3 protein. A D gene is named only where the DNA matches it firmly. Clone size is given for some rows only: seen once, a few or many times, or a class if the clone is expanded.

TRBJ1-5	NA	NA	TRBV6-5	TGTGCCAGCAGTTATGCCTATAAAAGCAATCAGCCCCAGCATTTT	CASSYAYKSNQPQHF
TRBJ1-1	NA	NA	TRBV2	TGTGCCAGCAGTGAAAGGGGAAGCAGACCTCTCACTGAAGCTTTCTTT	CASSERGSRPLTEAFF
TRBJ2-3	once	NA	TRBV5-1	TGCGCCAGCACCGAAGGTCTCACAGCTACGCAGTATTTT	CASTEGLTATQYF
TRBJ2-3	NA	TRBD2	TRBV7-2	TGTGCCACCGGTGCCCTAGCGGGAGGTTTAGATACGCAGTATTTT	CATGALAGGLDTQYF
TRBJ2-2	NA	TRBD1	TRBV7-3	TGTGCCAGCAGCCCCCAGGGACAGGGTAGTACCGGGGAGCTGTTTTTT	CASSPQGQGSTGELFF
TRBJ2-2	NA	TRBD2	TRBV7-9	TGTGCCAGCAGCCCTTGGACTAGCGGGAACACCGGGGAGCTGTTTTTT	CASSPWTSGNTGELFF
TRBJ1-2	NA	NA	TRBV7-9	TGTGCCAGCAGCCCAGTTCGCGGCTGGAGGTATGGCTACACCTTC	CASSPVRGWRYGYTF
TRBJ1-1	NA	NA	TRBV19	TGTGCCAGCGAAAACAAAAGAGGGTCTGCTGAAGCTTTCTTT	CASENKRGSAEAFF
TRBJ2-1	NA	TRBD2	TRBV6-4	TGTGCCAGCAGTGACTCGAAAACTAGCGGTAGGAGCTCCTACAATGAGCAGTTCTTC	CASSDSKTSGRSSYNEQFF
TRBJ2-1	NA	TRBD1	TRBV11-3	TGTGCCAGCAGCTCCGCCAACAGGGGTTGGTACAATGAGCAGTTCTTC	CASSSANRGWYNEQFF
TRBJ2-1	NA	TRBD2	TRBV11-1	TGTGCCAGCAGGGGGGGCACTAGCGGGAGTTCTGTTGGTGAGCAGTTCTTC	CASRGGTSGSSVGEQFF
TRBJ2-7	once	TRBD1	TRBV5-5	TGTGCCAGCAGCCCAATAACCGGGACAGCCCTTCTGGAGCAGTACTTC	CASSPITGTALLEQYF
TRBJ2-7	NA	NA	TRBV7-9	TGTGCCAGCAGCGAACAGGAGGGCCCCTACGAGCAGTACTTC	CASSEQEGPYEQYF
TRBJ2-3	NA	TRBD2	TRBV6-5	TGTGCCAGCAGTTACCATAGCGGGAGTGGCGCAGATACGCAGTATTTT	CASSYHSGSGADTQYF
TRBJ1-2	NA	NA	TRBV7-3	TGTGCCAGCAGCCCCGGGGCGGCAGGGGACAAATATGGCTACACCTTC	CASSPGAAGDKYGYTF
TRBJ2-1	NA	TRBD2	TRBV4-1	TGCGCCAGCAGCCGTGGGACTAGCGGGAGGGTATACAATGAGCAGTTCTTC	CASSRGTSGRVYNEQFF
TRBJ1-6	NA	NA	TRBV25-1	TGTGCCAGCAGTGGGGGAACAGCAGGGAATTCACCCCTCCACTTT	CASSGGTAGNSPLHF
TRBJ1-1	once	TRBD1	TRBV6-6	TGTGCCAGCAGTTCCACCACAGGGGGCCGCACTGAAGCTTTCTTT	CASSSTTGGRTEAFF
TRBJ2-2	NA	NA	TRBV15	TGTGCCACCAGCAGAGGGGAGGAGGACACCGGGGAGCTGTTTTTT	CATSRGEEDTGELFF
TRBJ2-1	NA	TRBD2	TRBV7-6	TGTGCCAGCAGCTTAGCGGCTAGCGGGACCGATGAGCAGTTCTTC	CASSLAASGTDEQFF
TRBJ1-2	NA	TRBD1	TRBV7-2	TGTGCCAGCAGCCCCACACAGGGGGCGGTCTATGGCTACACCTTC	CASSPTQGAVYGYTF
TRBJ2-5	few	NA	TRBV27	TGTGCCAGCAGTCCCAGTTTGGGGGACGGGACTCGCCAAGAGACCCAGTACTTC	CASSPSLGDGTRQETQYF
TRBJ1-5	NA	NA	TRBV19	TGTGCCAGCCGGGAGGATAGTAGCAATCAGCCCCAGCATTTT	CASREDSSNQPQHF
TRBJ2-1	NA	TRBD2	TRBV19	TGTGCCAGTAGAGGGACTAGCGTACCGAGCTCCTACAATGAGCAGCTCTTC	CASRGTSVPSSYNEQLF
TRBJ1-1	medium-sized	NA	TRBV11-3	TGTGCCAGCAGCCGTACGACGGACAGCACTGAAGCTTTCTTT	CASSRTTDSTEAFF
TRBJ2-7	NA	TRBD2	TRBV15	TGTGCCACCAGCTCGTTCCCGAGCGGGAGAGTTTACGAGCAGTACTTC	CATSSFPSGRVYEQYF
TRBJ2-1	NA	TRBD1	TRBV7-6	TGTGCCAGCAGCTCCTTACGTTGGACAGGGTCTTACAATGAGCAGTTCTTC	CASSSLRWTGSYNEQFF
TRBJ1-5	NA	NA	TRBV28	TGTGCCAGCAGTTTACTAGAAAATAGCAATCAGCCCCAGCATTTT	CASSLLENSNQPQHF
TRBJ2-7	NA	TRBD1	TRBV15	TGTGCCACCAGCGAACCGGGACAGGAATCCGACGAGCAGTACTTC	CATSEPGQESDEQYF
TRBJ2-3	few	TRBD2	TRBV4-1	TGCGCCAGCAGCCAGGGACTAGCGGGAGGGGATACGCAGTATTTT	CASSQGLAGGDTQYF
TRBJ2-2	NA	TRBD2	TRBV4-2	TGTGCCAGCAGCCAGGACGGACTAGAGGACACCGGGGAGCTGTTTTTT	CASSQDGLEDTGELFF
TRBJ1-1	NA	NA	TRBV25-1	TGTGCCAGCAGTGGCTACGGGGGCACTGAAGCTTTCTTT	CASSGYGGTEAFF
TRBJ2-1	NA	NA	TRBV4-3	TGCGCCAGCAGCCGAGAGGACAGCTCCTACAATGAGCAGTTCTTC	CASSREDSSYNEQFF
TRBJ1-6	few	TRBD1	TRBV30	TGTGCCTGGAGTGTAACTCGGACAGGGCCACAATTTTCACCCCTCCACTTT	CAWSVTRTGPQFSPLHF
TRBJ1-4	NA	NA	TRBV18	TGTGCCAGCTCACCACGATTGGCATTTGGTGAAAAACTGTTTTTT	CASSPRLAFGEKLFF
TRBJ2-5	NA	TRBD2	TRBV19	TGTGCCAGTTTCCCCCTGGGACTAGCGGGACCTCCGGAGACCCAGTACTTC	CASFPLGLAGPPETQYF
TRBJ2-6	once	TRBD1	TRBV4-2	TGTGCCAGCAGCCAAGGTACAGGGGCTGGGGCCAACGTCCTGACTTTC	CASSQGTGAGANVLTF
TRBJ2-7	NA	NA	TRBV11-3	TGTGCCAGCAGCCCTGGGGGCACAGCGGGAGAGCAGTACTTC	CASSPGGTAGEQYF
TRBJ2-7	few	TRBD2	TRBV5-6	TGTGCCAGCAGCTTGGATACTAGCGGGAGAGCGTCCTACGAGCAGTACTTC	CASSLDTSGRASYEQYF
TRBJ1-2	NA	TRBD1	TRBV6-1	TGTGCCAGCAGTGACCTCGGGACAGCTAACTATGGCTACACCTTC	CASSDLGTANYGYTF
TRBJ1-1	NA	NA	TRBV6-1	TGTGCCAGCAGCCTCGGACAGTTGAACACTGAAGCTTTCTTT	CASSLGQLNTEAFF
TRBJ1-4	NA	NA	TRBV7-9	TGTGCCAGCAGCTTACAATTAGGGGCTAATGAAAAACTGTTTTTT	CASSLQLGANEKLFF